One and the same sample provided the 25 T cell receptor beta chains below, sequenced in a study of cytomegalovirus exposure and HLA in healthy donors. A multiplex PCR was run with 60 Vbeta primers and 13 Jbeta primers. TCRdb's copy holds only in-frame clones and misses some; the assay was immunoSEQ multiplex PCR. Counted here are approximately 140,000 clones, 73% occurring once; the ten biggest clones make up about an eighth. Sequencing was performed on PBMCs. The receptor source for this set is a human donor in good health.

V usage is TRBV2 and J usage is TRBJ1-4; 7 bases match TRBD1. J gave up 6 bases and V 6 bases, and 7 bases lay outside the gene matches. CDR3 length: 14 amino acids. The V gene's germline CDR1 is SNHLY and CDR2 FYNNEI. The CDR3 loop is CASRAQGIYEKLFF. In DNA form, the CDR3 reads TGTGCCAGCAGAGCACAGGGGATTTATGAAAAACTGTTTTTT.

The rearrangement links TRBV19 to TRBJ2-7; D is undetermined. Trimming took off 6 bases at V and 0 bases at J, with 6 bases between the two ends. Germline-derived CDR1 and CDR2 are LNHDA and SQIVND (reference sequence). This CDR3 contains 12 residues. CDR3 nucleotides: TGTGCCAGTAGCGGGTACTCCTACGAGCAGTACTTC. Translating it yields CASSGYSYEQYF.

The rearrangement links TRBV19 to TRBJ2-5, with D tentatively TRBD1 (6 bases). CDR1 is LNHDA, CDR2 SQIVND, per germline (reference sequence). Between the trimmed V and J ends, which lost 5 bases and 5 bases, there was a span of 9 bases. The CDR3 consists of 12 residues. The CDR3 spells CASSVRGETQYF. The DNA of the CDR3 is TGTGCCAGTAGTGTCAGGGGTGAGACCCAGTACTTC.

CDR3 sequence (DNA): TGTGCCAGCAGCTTCGGGGGGGCGCCCGGGGAGCTGTTTTTT. It specifies CASSFGGAPGELFF. The rearrangement uses TRBV7-9 and TRBJ2-2; 8 bases map to TRBD2. With V trimmed by 3 bases and J by 6 bases, 3 bases remained unmatched. Per the germline V gene, CDR1 is SEHNR and CDR2 is FQNEAQ (reference sequence). There are 14 residues in the CDR3.

J is TRBJ1-2 and V is TRBV2; a possible D gene is TRBD1 (5 bases). V shed 4 bases and J shed 1 base, with 13 bases lying between them. This CDR3 region has 15 residues. Germline V gene sequence: CDR1 SNHLY, CDR2 FYNNEI. CDR3 sequence (DNA): TGTGCCAGCAGTGTCCAGGGAGGTTTTAACTATGGCTACACCTTC. Its translation is CASSVQGGFNYGYTF. Drawing the rest from reference TRBV2 and TRBJ1-2, the complete variable domain is EPEVTQTPSHQVTQMGQEVILRCVPISNHLYFYWYRQILGQKVEFLVSFYNNEISEKSEIFDDQFSVERPDGSNFTLKIRSTKLEDSAMYFCASSVQGGFNYGYTFGSGTRLTVV.

The V call is TRBV7-9, the J call TRBJ1-4; unclear D gene. Trimming took off 5 bases at V and 5 bases at J, with 12 bases between the two ends. Germline-derived CDR1 and CDR2 are SEHNR and FQNEAQ (reference sequence). CDR3 length: 14 amino acids. This CDR3 is CASSPEAFNEKLFF. In DNA form, the CDR3 reads TGTGCCAGCAGCCCCGAAGCCTTCAATGAAAAACTGTTTTTT.

This clone was counted a few times. The chain recombines TRBV2 with TRBJ2-1; unclear D gene. The CDR3 has 12 amino acids. V was trimmed by 6 bases and J by 4 bases, leaving 7 bases between them. The germline CDR1 and CDR2 sequences are SNHLY and FYNNEI. This CDR3 reads CASSGAYNEQFF. The CDR3 nucleotides read TGTGCCAGCAGCGGAGCGTACAATGAGCAGTTCTTC.

The chain employs TRBV11-3 and TRBJ2-3; unclear D gene. Germline V CDR1 and CDR2: SGHNT, YENEEA. V was trimmed by 0 bases and J by 7 bases, leaving 8 bases between them. The CDR3 has 13 residues. In DNA, the CDR3 is TGTGCCAGCAGCTTAGATTCGGTCAATACGCAGTATTTT. Its protein product is CASSLDSVNTQYF. Full variable domain (outside the CDR3, taken from reference TRBV11-3 and TRBJ2-3): EAGVVQSPRYKIIEKKQPVAFWCNPISGHNTLYWYLQNLGQGPELLIRYENEEAVDDSQLPKDRFSAERLKGVDSTLKIQPAELGDSAVYLCASSLDSVNTQYFGPGTRLTVL.

The V gene is TRBV6-1, the J gene TRBJ1-1; D unresolved. In germline, CDR1 is MNHNS, CDR2 SASEGT. Trimming cost V 6 bases and J 8 bases, with 13 bases left between them. This CDR3 has 12 residues. In nucleotides, the CDR3 is TGTGCCAGCAGCGGGTTACGGCCCGAAGCTTTCTTT. Translation gives CASSGLRPEAFF.

This clone was seen a few times. CDR3 nucleotide sequence: TGTGCCAGCAGCTTCCAGACGGCGGGTGGGGACTATGGCTACACCTTC. It is translated as CASSFQTAGGDYGYTF. The chain employs TRBV5-4 and TRBJ1-2; D is unresolved. The CDR3 totals 16 residues. CDR1 and CDR2 from the germline V gene are SGHNT and YYREEE (reference sequence). Trimming stripped 2 bases from V and 3 bases from J, with 17 bases between. The whole variable domain, filled in from reference TRBV5-4 and TRBJ1-2, reads ETGVTQSPTHLIKTRGQQVTLRCSSQSGHNTVSWYQQALGQGPQFIFQYYREEENGRGNFPPRFSGLQFPNYSSELNVNALELDDSALYLCASSFQTAGGDYGYTFGSGTRLTVV.

This clone was picked up one time. This chain connects TRBV2 to TRBJ2-7; no clear D gene. Germline V gene lookup returns CDR1 SNHLY and CDR2 FYNNEI. The CDR3 contains 13 residues. The V end lost 11 bases, the J end lost 1 base, and 15 bases lay between the germline ends. The CDR3: CAGLARFSYEQYF. The CDR3 DNA sequence: TGTGCCGGCCTGGCAAGATTTTCCTACGAGCAGTACTTC.

This chain uses TRBV9 with TRBJ2-7; 7 bases fit TRBD2. The germline V gene has CDR1 SGDLS and CDR2 YYNGEE. There are 15 residues in the CDR3. The V segment lost 4 bases and the J segment 2 bases; nucleotides outside the gene matches: 9. CDR3 in amino acids: CASSPPGGSTYEQYF. CDR3 DNA: TGTGCCAGCAGCCCGCCGGGCGGGAGCACCTACGAGCAGTACTTC.

The V call is TRBV7-8, the J call TRBJ1-2, with D tentatively TRBD1 (6 bases). V lost 6 bases and J lost 0, with 17 bases in between. This CDR3 spans 16 amino acids. The germline CDR1 and CDR2 sequences are SGHVS and FQNEAQ. The CDR3 sequence is CASSPDRDTPNYGYTF. In nucleotides, the CDR3 is TGTGCCAGCAGTCCCGATAGGGACACTCCTAACTATGGCTACACCTTC.

This chain uses TRBV4-1 with TRBJ2-2, with 7 bases fitting TRBD2. Germline CDR1 is MGHRA and CDR2 is YSYEKL. CDR3 length equals 19 residues. Germline trimming cut 0 bases from V and 1 base from J; bases unmatched to any gene: 11. The CDR3 region has the DNA TGCGCCAGCAGCCAAGATAAGTTGCGGAGCGGGAAGAACACCGGGGAGCTGTTTTTT. This codes for CASSQDKLRSGKNTGELFF.

The gene calls are TRBV27 and TRBJ1-2, with D possibly being TRBD1 (5 bases). Germline V gives CDR1 MNHEY, CDR2 SMNVEV (reference sequence). CDR3 length: 14 amino acids. Trimming took off 5 bases at V and 1 base at J, with 11 bases between the two ends. CDR3 protein: CASSPQGFNYGYTF. The CDR3 coding sequence is TGTGCCAGCAGTCCGCAGGGATTTAACTATGGCTACACCTTC.

The rearrangement uses TRBV14 and TRBJ2-1; 7 bases line up with TRBD2. The CDR3 spans 16 residues. V lost 4 bases to trimming and J lost 4 bases; unmatched junction nucleotides: 10. Per the germline V gene, CDR1 is SGHDN and CDR2 is FVKESK. In DNA form, the CDR3 reads TGTGCCAGCAGCCCCGAGGGGAGCGGGGCTTACAATGAGCAGTTCTTC. Amino acid sequence: CASSPEGSGAYNEQFF. Variable domain in full (rest from reference TRBV14 and TRBJ2-1): EAGVTQFPSHSVIEKGQTVTLRCDPISGHDNLYWYRRVMGKEIKFLLHFVKESKQDESGMPNNRFLAERTGGTYSTLKVQPAELEDSGVYFCASSPEGSGAYNEQFFGPGTRLTVL.

This chain connects TRBV30 to TRBJ2-7; 9 nucleotides agree with TRBD1. The CDR3 is 14 amino acids. Trimming removed 0 bases from V and 5 bases from J; junction bases left unmatched: 5. Germline CDR1 and CDR2: GTSNPN and SVGIG (reference sequence). This CDR3 reads CAWSVGQGRNEQYF. The CDR3 DNA sequence: TGTGCCTGGAGTGTTGGACAGGGGCGGAACGAGCAGTACTTC.

The rearrangement links TRBV6-1 to TRBJ2-1; TRBD2 aligns across 7 bases. Germline CDR1 and CDR2: MNHNS and SASEGT. This CDR3 has 13 residues. V was pared by 4 bases and J by 10 bases, with 7 bases of the junction left unmatched. DNA of the CDR3: TGTGCCAGCAGTGTCGAGCGGGGAGGCGAGCAGTTCTTC. Its protein is CASSVERGGEQFF.

The rearrangement uses TRBV13 and TRBJ1-2; 7 nucleotides agree with TRBD1. The CDR3 sequence is 14 residues long. Germline V CDR1 and CDR2: PRHDT, FYEKMQ (reference sequence). Trimming at V came to 8 bases and at J to 3 bases, leaving 9 bases not matched to a gene. CDR3 coding DNA: TGTGCCAGCGGAACAGGGGTAGGGGACTATGGCTACACCTTC. Protein: CASGTGVGDYGYTF.

The rearrangement links TRBV29-1 to TRBJ2-5; D perhaps matches TRBD2 (5 bases). The germline V and J ends were trimmed by 0 bases and 5 bases, with 13 bases remaining between them. The CDR3 covers 14 residues. In germline, CDR1 is SQVTM, CDR2 ANQGSEA. The CDR3, as DNA: TGCAGCGTTGAAGATCCGCTAGCAGGCGAGACCCAGTACTTC. It yields the protein CSVEDPLAGETQYF.

The chain carries TRBV11-3 and TRBJ1-1, with D perhaps TRBD1 (6 bases). The V and J ends lost 0 bases and 7 bases respectively, with 12 bases between them. The CDR3 consists of 14 residues. The germline gives CDR1 SGHNT, CDR2 YENEEA. The CDR3 coding sequence is TGTGCCAGCAGCTTAGATCCCCTACAGGGTGAAGCTTTCTTT. Amino acid sequence: CASSLDPLQGEAFF.

The V gene is TRBV6-6, the J gene TRBJ1-6; 9 bases agree with TRBD1. CDR3 length equals 16 residues. J lost 5 bases, V lost 2 bases, and 4 bases had no gene match. CDR1 is MNHNY, CDR2 SVGAGI, per germline (reference sequence). Written as DNA, the CDR3 is TGTGCCAGCAGTTACCGGGGACAGGGTAATAATTCACCCCTCCACTTT. Its translation is CASSYRGQGNNSPLHF.

The chain carries TRBV6-5 and TRBJ2-1; D gene ambiguous. Trimming cost V 0 bases and J 6 bases, with 9 bases left between them. The CDR3 runs to 14 residues. Per germline, CDR1 MNHEY and CDR2 SVGAGI. This chain's CDR3 is CASSYSLTFNEQFF. CDR3 bases: TGTGCCAGCAGTTACTCCTTAACATTCAATGAGCAGTTCTTC.

The CDR3 DNA reads as TGCGCCAGCAGCCAAGGACTAGCGTTAGATACGCAGTATTTT. This codes for CASSQGLALDTQYF. The V call is TRBV4-1, the J call TRBJ2-3; 8 bases are a match to TRBD2. V dropped 1 base and J dropped 5; count of bases not matched to a gene: 2. Germline V CDR1 and CDR2: MGHRA, YSYEKL. The CDR3 runs 14 residues.

This clone was recorded a few times. The chain joins TRBV2 to TRBJ1-5; D is ambiguous. This CDR3 is built from 14 residues. Germline V CDR1 and CDR2: SNHLY, FYNNEI. The germline V and J ends were trimmed by 6 bases and 4 bases, with 13 bases remaining between them. Here the CDR3 reads CASRGPEGNQPQHF. In DNA, the CDR3 is TGTGCCAGCAGGGGCCCCGAGGGTAATCAGCCCCAGCATTTT.